Listed here is a single T cell receptor beta chain. This specimen belongs to a study of T cell changes during pregnancy in multiple sclerosis. The germline V gene has CDR1 MDHEN and CDR2 SYDVKM. This CDR3 spans 15 amino acids. Trimming took off 6 bases at V and 4 bases at J, with 13 bases between the two ends. Repertoires were generated with immunoSEQ multiplex PCR, while TCRdb's copy carries only in-frame clones and drops some. Altogether about 75,000 clones are present, roughly 90% being singletons, with the ten largest covering around 0.9%. The sequences come from peripheral blood, collected in the first trimester of pregnancy. The chain recombines TRBV28 with TRBJ1-6; D unresolved. The origin of this receptor is a female donor in good health, enrolled as a control in a pregnancy study. The CDR3 spells CASRQYREYNSPLHF. The CDR3 DNA reads TGTGCCAGCAGGCAGTACAGAGAATATAATTCACCCCTCCACTTT.